These T cell receptor beta chains were read from a single sample in a study of radiation and T cells in renal cell carcinoma. The method was immunoSEQ multiplex PCR; TCRdb's version includes in-frame clones alone and lacks a portion of them. The table shows 45,000 to 55,000 clones, with 75% to 85% occurring only once. The sequenced sample was blood, obtained from a patient whose treatment included radiotherapy and nephrectomy. The receptors were gathered from an older woman with renal cell carcinoma. The CDR3 runs from the conserved cysteine through the conserved F or W. The order of the fields is V gene, J gene, D gene, CDR3 protein. D genes are given only for firm matches.

TRBV7-8	TRBJ1-1	-	CASISGTEAFF
TRBV7-2	TRBJ2-7	-	CASSLAVNSYEQYF
TRBV5-1	TRBJ2-2	-	CASSFQAANTGELFF
TRBV25-1	TRBJ1-2	TRBD1	CATQRGLNYGYTF
TRBV4-1	TRBJ2-7	TRBD1	CASSLMTGKDEQYF
TRBV7-9	TRBJ2-3	TRBD1	CASSLDQGASTDTQYF
TRBV10-2	TRBJ2-3	TRBD2	CASSELAGVYGTDTQYF
TRBV7-8	TRBJ2-2	-	CASSLSRRGHGELFF
TRBV7-9	TRBJ1-5	TRBD1	CASSPKGQGFQPQHF
TRBV5-4	TRBJ2-1	TRBD1	CASSPGGSSYNEQFF
TRBV6-1	TRBJ2-5	-	CASSVQKETQYF
TRBV5-1	TRBJ2-7	-	CASSPLVGANYEQYF
TRBV19	TRBJ2-4	TRBD2	CASSKGLAEIAKNIQYF
TRBV7-3	TRBJ2-3	-	CASSGGGSDTQYF
TRBV7-9	TRBJ1-5	-	CASSPTGGPEQPQHF
TRBV5-6	TRBJ2-5	-	CASSLKPTVAGETQYF
TRBV6-1	TRBJ2-3	-	CASSELKGSTDTQYF
TRBV10-3	TRBJ1-5	TRBD1	CAISDPGQGNNQPQHF
TRBV29-1	TRBJ2-5	TRBD2	CSLGVAGSQETQYF
TRBV6-5	TRBJ2-1	-	CASSHPSTNEQFF
TRBV5-1	TRBJ2-3	-	CASSLGGSDTQYF
TRBV6-1	TRBJ2-7	TRBD2	CAGTGTSQGEQYF
TRBV10-3	TRBJ2-3	-	CAIRGGGIGTDTQYF
TRBV29-1	TRBJ2-7	-	CSAMTGSSYEQYF
TRBV29-1	TRBJ2-2	-	CSVEGGSSTGELFF
TRBV9	TRBJ2-5	-	CASSPYSSAQETQYF
TRBV2	TRBJ2-7	TRBD1	CASSPLGQGVNEQYF
TRBV5-1	TRBJ1-4	-	CASSLSSGRVDEKLFF
TRBV6-1	TRBJ2-1	-	CASSLGGSNEQFF
TRBV29-1	TRBJ2-3	-	CSGDSPGTDTQYF
TRBV10-3	TRBJ1-5	-	CAISEDSSNQPQHF
TRBV7-2	TRBJ1-4	-	CASSSHRATNEKLFF
TRBV21-1	TRBJ2-6	-	CASSNTWTRSGANVLTF
TRBV5-4	TRBJ2-3	TRBD2	CASSLAGGPADTQYF
TRBV6-6	TRBJ1-1	-	CASSGLVGTEAFF
TRBV14	TRBJ2-7	-	CASSQLPYEQYF
TRBV6-1	TRBJ1-2	-	CASSAPSDRSANYGYTF
TRBV9	TRBJ2-3	TRBD1	CASSVDSPGQGSDTQYF
TRBV2	TRBJ1-5	-	CASSDIGGVQPQHF
TRBV18	TRBJ2-5	-	CASSPQGAETQYF
TRBV4-3	TRBJ2-1	TRBD2	CASSPGASGGMGEQFF
TRBV15	TRBJ2-7	TRBD1	CATSTDRGYEQYF
TRBV18	TRBJ2-7	-	CASSPAEASGEQYF
TRBV27	TRBJ1-4	-	CASSLSGGYVGLVGEKLFF
TRBV2	TRBJ1-1	-	CASSDTLNTEAFF
TRBV7-6	TRBJ2-5	-	CASSLDVQGSIVETQYF
TRBV6-1	TRBJ2-5	TRBD1	CASSGTGETQYF
TRBV19	TRBJ2-6	-	CASSETSGANVLTF
TRBV30	TRBJ1-1	-	CAWSLTGTGEAFF
TRBV11-1	TRBJ1-1	-	CASSLDHTEAFF
TRBV18	TRBJ2-3	-	CASSPTGSSTDTQYF
TRBV5-6	TRBJ1-6	-	CASSPGGSYNSPLHF
TRBV30	TRBJ2-2	-	CAWSPINSWANTGELFF